Presented here are 26 T cell receptor beta chains from one specimen sequenced in a study of cytomegalovirus exposure and HLA in healthy donors. The primer mix had 60 Vbeta and 13 Jbeta primers. Only in-frame clones appear in the TCRdb table, and some are missing; sequencing was by immunoSEQ multiplex PCR. This table holds about 130,000 clones, about 74% found once. Sequenced material: PBMCs. The origin of the receptors is a man aged 18-30 years in good health and CMV-seropositive.

The chain has TRBV7-9 and TRBJ2-7; TRBD2 is a possible D gene (7 bases). Germline V gene lookup returns CDR1 SEHNR and CDR2 FQNEAQ (reference sequence). The CDR3 consists of 14 residues. Trimming shortened V by 9 bases and J by 3 bases, and 18 bases separated the two germline ends. CDR3 residues: CARPTGGPIYEQYF. CDR3 DNA: TGTGCCAGACCCACCGGGGGGCCGATCTACGAGCAGTACTTC.

This chain uses TRBV11-2 with TRBJ1-6, with D perhaps TRBD1 (6 bases). V lost 5 bases and J lost 6, with 14 bases in between. The CDR3 is 15 amino acids. From germline, CDR1 is SGHAT and CDR2 FQNNGV. CDR3 nucleotides: TGTGCCAGCAGCCCCCAAGGACAGCTTAATTCACCCCTCCACTTT. It specifies CASSPQGQLNSPLHF.

The chain carries TRBV10-2 and TRBJ2-2; TRBD2 matches at 11 bases. Trimming removed 6 bases from V and 6 bases from J; junction bases left unmatched: 6. Germline assignment: CDR1 WSHSY and CDR2 SAAADI. This CDR3 has 15 amino acids. The CDR3 here is CASSVLAGAPGELFF. CDR3 coding DNA: TGCGCCAGCAGCGTACTAGCGGGAGCGCCCGGGGAGCTGTTTTTT.

The V and J genes are TRBV4-1 and TRBJ2-2; D is possibly TRBD1 (6 bases). This CDR3 is built from 16 residues. The germline V and J ends were trimmed by 0 bases and 7 bases, with 15 bases remaining between them. Germline V lookup: CDR1 MGHRA, CDR2 YSYEKL. CDR3 nucleotide sequence: TGCGCCAGCAGCCAAGACCCGGGTGGGGGCAACGGGGAGCTGTTTTTT. The encoded protein is CASSQDPGGGNGELFF.

In its sample, this clone was seen once. Other nucleotide sequences from this sample produce the same CDR3. The DNA of the CDR3 is TGTGCCAGCAGCCTACGGGGATACGAGCAGTACTTC. This gives the protein CASSLRGYEQYF. The chain combines TRBV28 with TRBJ2-7; weak D call: TRBD2 (5 bases). V lost 6 bases and J 4 bases, leaving 10 bases between the germline ends. Germline loops: CDR1 MDHEN, CDR2 SYDVKM. This CDR3 has 12 residues.

CDR3 in amino acids: CASSPMSGETEAFF. DNA for the CDR3: TGTGCCAGCTCACCAATGTCAGGGGAAACTGAAGCTTTCTTT. The chain has TRBV18 and TRBJ1-1; a weak D match, TRBD1 (6 bases). V lost 2 bases, J lost 5 bases, and 12 bases lay in between. CDR3 length: 14 residues. Germline assignment: CDR1 KGHSH and CDR2 LQKENI.

This clone was seen a few times. This chain links TRBV2 with TRBJ2-7; a possible D gene is TRBD1 (5 bases). The V gene's germline CDR1 is SNHLY and CDR2 FYNNEI. The CDR3 length is 12 residues. Trimming took 7 bases from V and 1 from J, leaving 8 bases between them. The CDR3: CASMQGSYEQYF. The CDR3 coding sequence is TGTGCCAGCATGCAGGGTTCCTACGAGCAGTACTTC.

The V and J genes are TRBV7-2 and TRBJ2-5, with D perhaps matching TRBD2 (6 bases). The J call may be faulty, since TRBJ2-7 better matches the DNA end. CDR1 and CDR2 from the germline V gene are SGHTA and FQGNSA. The CDR3 loop spans 15 amino acids. CDR3 nucleotide sequence: TGTGCCAGCAGCCTCAGAGCGGGTCCCTCCTACGAGCAGTACTTC. This gives the protein CASSLRAGPSYEQYF.

The J gene is TRBJ1-2, the V gene TRBV20-1; D ambiguous. Germline CDR1 is DFQATT and CDR2 is SNEGSKA (reference sequence). Trimming removed 7 bases from V and 6 bases from J, with 9 bases in between. CDR3 length equals 10 residues. CDR3 in amino acids: CSVRENGYTF. In DNA form, the CDR3 reads TGCAGTGTTCGCGAGAATGGCTACACCTTC.

The rearrangement joins TRBV10-3 to TRBJ1-2; the D gene is possibly TRBD1 (6 bases). Germline-derived CDR1 and CDR2 are ENHRY and SYGVKD. The CDR3 contains 13 residues. The V and J ends lost 7 bases and 2 bases respectively, with 11 bases between them. The CDR3 DNA sequence: TGTGCCATCACCGCCGGACAGAACTATGGCTACACCTTC. Its protein product is CAITAGQNYGYTF.

V is TRBV5-8 and J is TRBJ2-7; D possibly corresponds to TRBD1 (6 bases). The germline V and J ends were trimmed by 1 base and 2 bases, with 19 bases remaining between them. This CDR3 is built from 17 residues. The germline CDR1 and CDR2 sequences are SGHTS and YDEGEE. CDR3 nucleotides: TGTGCCAGCAGCTTGTATACCCGGGCAGGGGTGGCCTACGAGCAGTACTTC. Translating it yields CASSLYTRAGVAYEQYF.

CDR3: CASSVPDSLKNIQYF. The CDR3 bases are TGTGCCAGTAGTGTCCCGGACAGTTTGAAAAACATTCAGTACTTC. The chain uses TRBV19 and TRBJ2-4; the D gene is possibly TRBD1 (6 bases). The ends were cut back, 5 bases at V and 4 bases at J, with 15 bases in the middle. Germline V gene data show CDR1 as LNHDA and CDR2 as SQIVND (reference sequence). The CDR3 is 15 amino acids.

This CDR3 is CASSQVRTGLSETQYF. The CDR3 coding sequence is TGCGCCAGCAGCCAGGTCAGGACAGGTCTATCGGAGACCCAGTACTTC. This rearrangement joins TRBV5-1 to TRBJ2-5; TRBD1 aligns across 7 bases. Germline V gene lookup returns CDR1 SGHRS and CDR2 YFSETQ. J lost 5 bases, V lost 4 bases, and 14 bases had no gene match. The CDR3 runs to 16 residues.

This clone was seen a single time. The chain recombines TRBV15 with TRBJ2-1; 7 positions match TRBD1. The germline V gene has CDR1 LNHNV and CDR2 YYDKDF (reference sequence). Trimming at V came to 5 bases and at J to 13 bases, leaving 14 bases not matched to a gene. The CDR3 runs 14 residues. CDR3 protein: CATSPTQTGTEQFF. The CDR3 nucleotides are TGTGCCACCAGCCCTACGCAGACCGGGACAGAACAGTTCTTC.

This clone was seen a handful of times. V gene TRBV29-1 combines with J gene TRBJ1-4; TRBD1 agrees at 8 bases. This CDR3 has 15 residues. The germline CDR1 and CDR2 sequences are SQVTM and ANQGSEA. Unmatched junction bases numbered 10, after V lost 4 bases and J lost 6 bases. CDR3 nucleotides: TGCAGCGTTGTCTCATATGAGACAGGGGATGAAAAACTGTTTTTT. Translating gives CSVVSYETGDEKLFF.

The rearrangement links TRBV5-1 to TRBJ1-6; no clear D. The CDR3 has 13 residues. V lost 0 bases, J lost 9 bases, and 7 bases lay in between. CDR1 and CDR2 from the germline V gene are SGHRS and YFSETQ. Here the CDR3 DNA reads TGCGCCAGCAGCTTGGCAGGTTTTTCACCCCTCCACTTT. Its protein is CASSLAGFSPLHF. The full variable domain, rest sourced from reference TRBV5-1 and TRBJ1-6, is KAGVTQTPRYLIKTRGQQVTLSCSPISGHRSVSWYQQTPGQGLQFLFEYFSETQRNKGNFPGRFSGRQFSNSRSEMNVSTLELGDSALYLCASSLAGFSPLHFGNGTRLTVT.

The chain has TRBV10-3 and TRBJ2-5; 11 bases fit TRBD1. The CDR3 consists of 15 residues. The J segment lost 4 bases and the V segment lost 6 bases, leaving 7 bases of the junction unmatched. The germline CDR1 and CDR2 sequences are ENHRY and SYGVKD. This chain's CDR3 is CAISPGTGGGETQYF. CDR3 nucleotide sequence: TGTGCCATCAGCCCCGGGACAGGGGGAGGAGAGACCCAGTACTTC.

The V call is TRBV6-6, the J call TRBJ1-2, with TRBD1 matching 8 bases. The V segment lost 5 bases and the J segment 6 bases; nucleotides outside the gene matches: 11. Germline V gives CDR1 MNHNY, CDR2 SVGAGI (reference sequence). The CDR3 totals 15 residues. CDR3 DNA sequence: TGTGCCAGCAGTCCGACAGGGGTCACAAGGGATGGCTACACCTTC. It is translated as CASSPTGVTRDGYTF.

A single count supports this clone. V is TRBV28 and J is TRBJ1-2; D possibly corresponds to TRBD1 (6 bases). Trimming shortened V by 2 bases and J by 3 bases, and 19 bases separated the two germline ends. Germline-derived CDR1 and CDR2 are MDHEN and SYDVKM. The CDR3 length is 17 residues. The CDR3 DNA reads as TGTGCCAGCAGTTTAGATATCCCACAGGGCGTTTACTATGGCTACACCTTC. The encoded protein is CASSLDIPQGVYYGYTF.

The sample holds a few counts of this clone. The chain recombines TRBV4-1 with TRBJ2-1; tentative D call: TRBD1 (6 bases). Germline V gives CDR1 MGHRA, CDR2 YSYEKL. V gave up 2 bases and J gave up 5 bases, with 10 bases separating them. The CDR3 consists of 14 residues. CDR3 protein: CASSQYGQNNEQFF. The CDR3 nucleotides read TGCGCCAGCAGCCAATATGGACAGAACAATGAGCAGTTCTTC.

This rearrangement joins TRBV4-2 to TRBJ2-5; D is perhaps TRBD2 (6 bases). The J call may be mistaken, given a closer DNA end match to TRBJ2-7. Germline values: CDR1 LGHNA, CDR2 YNFKEQ. There are 12 residues in the CDR3. The CDR3 reads CASGDFPYEQYF. The DNA of the CDR3 is TGTGCCAGCGGGGACTTTCCCTACGAGCAGTACTTC.

The chain is built from TRBV29-1 and TRBJ1-4; D might be TRBD1 (5 bases). Germline V gene sequence: CDR1 SQVTM, CDR2 ANQGSEA. The CDR3 length is 11 residues. CDR3 nucleotide sequence: TGCAGTGGGGCCTACAATGAAAAACTGTTTTTT. The encoded protein is CSGAYNEKLFF.

The gene calls are TRBV18 and TRBJ2-5; TRBD1 aligns across 10 bases. Germline CDR1 KGHSH, CDR2 LQKENI. CDR3 length equals 16 residues. Trimming cost V 1 base and J 6 bases; bases outside gene matches: 8. CDR3 amino acids: CASSPLPGTGEQTQYF. The CDR3 DNA reads as TGTGCCAGCTCACCACTCCCCGGGACAGGGGAACAGACCCAGTACTTC.

This clone has a single count. The rearrangement uses TRBV7-2 and TRBJ1-2; a weak D match, TRBD1 (6 bases). The CDR3 spans 15 residues. The V gene's germline CDR1 is SGHTA and CDR2 FQGNSA. Trimming removed 5 bases at V and 8 bases at J, with 21 bases between. CDR3 in amino acids: CASSTSPRGAEGYTF. For the CDR3, the DNA is TGTGCCAGCAGCACTAGCCCTCGGGGGGCTGAAGGCTACACCTTC. Combining the CDR3 with reference TRBV7-2 and TRBJ1-2 gives the whole variable domain GAGVSQSPSNKVTEKGKDVELRCDPISGHTALYWYRQSLGQGLEFLIYFQGNSAPDKSGLPSDRFSAERTGGSVSTLTIQRTQQEDSAVYLCASSTSPRGAEGYTFGSGTRLTVV.

This clone showed up just a few times. The chain joins TRBV6-1 to TRBJ1-2, with D tentatively TRBD1 (5 bases). CDR3 length: 13 residues. Germline CDR1 and CDR2: MNHNS and SASEGT. With 6 bases removed from V and 2 bases from J, the gap between germline ends came to 10 bases. DNA of the CDR3: TGTGCCAGCAGACAGGAGCCAAACTATGGCTACACCTTC. Its protein is CASRQEPNYGYTF.

This rearrangement joins TRBV5-6 to TRBJ2-7; D is unresolved. The V gene's germline CDR1 is SGHDT and CDR2 YYEEEE. The CDR3 extends over 11 amino acids. V was shortened by 0 bases and J by 6 bases, with 4 bases between the two germline ends. CDR3 nucleotides: TGTGCCAGCAGCTTGGTCCGCGAGCAGTACTTC. The encoded protein is CASSLVREQYF.